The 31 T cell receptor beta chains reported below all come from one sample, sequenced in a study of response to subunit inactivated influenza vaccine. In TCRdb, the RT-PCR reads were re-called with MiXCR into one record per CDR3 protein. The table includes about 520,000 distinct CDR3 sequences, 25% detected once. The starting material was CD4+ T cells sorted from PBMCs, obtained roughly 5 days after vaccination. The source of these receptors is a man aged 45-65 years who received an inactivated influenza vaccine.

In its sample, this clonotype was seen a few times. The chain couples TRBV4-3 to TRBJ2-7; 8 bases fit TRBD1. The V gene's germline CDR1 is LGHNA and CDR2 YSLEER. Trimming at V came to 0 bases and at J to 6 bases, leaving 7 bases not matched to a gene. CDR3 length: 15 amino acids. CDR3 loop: CASSQDSAGGVEQYF. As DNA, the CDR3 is TGCGCCAGCAGCCAAGATTCCGCAGGGGGCGTCGAGCAGTACTTC.

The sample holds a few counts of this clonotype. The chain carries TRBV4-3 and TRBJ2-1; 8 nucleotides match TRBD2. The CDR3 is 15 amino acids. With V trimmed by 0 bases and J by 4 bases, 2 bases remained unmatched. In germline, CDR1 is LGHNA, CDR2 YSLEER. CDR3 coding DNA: TGCGCCAGCAGCCAAGAGCCTAGCGGGTACAATGAGCAGTTCTTC. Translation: CASSQEPSGYNEQFF.

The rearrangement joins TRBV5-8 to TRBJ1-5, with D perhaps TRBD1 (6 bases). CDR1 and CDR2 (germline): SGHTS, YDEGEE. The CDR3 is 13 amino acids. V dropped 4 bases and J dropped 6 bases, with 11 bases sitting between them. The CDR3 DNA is TGTGCCAGCAGCCCGACAGGAGTTCAGCCCCAGCATTTT. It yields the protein CASSPTGVQPQHF. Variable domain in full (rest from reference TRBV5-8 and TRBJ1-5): EAGVTQSPTHLIKTRGQQATLRCSPISGHTSVYWYQQALGLGLQFLLWYDEGEERNRGNFPPRFSGRQFPNYSSELNVNALELEDSALYLCASSPTGVQPQHFGDGTRLSIL.

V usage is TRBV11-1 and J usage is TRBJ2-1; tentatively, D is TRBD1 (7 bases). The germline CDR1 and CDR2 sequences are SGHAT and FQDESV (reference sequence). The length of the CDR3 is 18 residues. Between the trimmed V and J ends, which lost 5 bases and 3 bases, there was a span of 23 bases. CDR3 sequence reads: CASSPLPAGGGVYNEQFF. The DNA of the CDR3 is TGTGCCAGCAGCCCGCTCCCCGCCGGAGGGGGCGTCTACAATGAGCAGTTCTTC.

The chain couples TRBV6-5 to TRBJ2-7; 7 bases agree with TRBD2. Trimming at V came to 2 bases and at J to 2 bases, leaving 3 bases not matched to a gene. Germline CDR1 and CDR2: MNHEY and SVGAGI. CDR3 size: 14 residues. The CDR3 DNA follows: TGTGCCAGCAGTTACGCCGGGACTACCTACGAGCAGTACTTC. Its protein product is CASSYAGTTYEQYF.

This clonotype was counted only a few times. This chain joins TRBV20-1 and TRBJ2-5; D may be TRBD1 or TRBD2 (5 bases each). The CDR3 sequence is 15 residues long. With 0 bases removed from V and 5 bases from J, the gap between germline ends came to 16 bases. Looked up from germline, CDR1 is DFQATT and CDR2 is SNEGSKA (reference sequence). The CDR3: CSAREGRGGGETQYF. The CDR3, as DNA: TGCAGTGCTAGAGAGGGGCGTGGTGGGGGTGAGACCCAGTACTTC.

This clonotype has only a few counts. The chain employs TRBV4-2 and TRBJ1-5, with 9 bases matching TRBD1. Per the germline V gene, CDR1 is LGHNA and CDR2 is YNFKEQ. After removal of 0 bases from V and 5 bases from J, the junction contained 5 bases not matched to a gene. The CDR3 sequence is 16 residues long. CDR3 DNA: TGTGCCAGCAGCCAAGAATGGGGACAGGGTTATCAGCCCCAGCATTTT. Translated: CASSQEWGQGYQPQHF.

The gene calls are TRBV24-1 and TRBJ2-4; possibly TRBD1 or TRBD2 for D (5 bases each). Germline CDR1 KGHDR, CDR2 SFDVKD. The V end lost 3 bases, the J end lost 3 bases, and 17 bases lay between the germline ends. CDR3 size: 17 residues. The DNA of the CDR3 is TGTGCCACCAGTGATGGTGGGGACCCCCGTGGCAAAAACATTCAGTACTTC. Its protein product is CATSDGGDPRGKNIQYF.

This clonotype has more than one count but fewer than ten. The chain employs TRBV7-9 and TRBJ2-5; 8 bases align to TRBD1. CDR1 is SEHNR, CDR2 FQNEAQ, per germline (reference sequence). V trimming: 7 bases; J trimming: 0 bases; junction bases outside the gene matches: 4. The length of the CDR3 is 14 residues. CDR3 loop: CASIDRGYQETQYF. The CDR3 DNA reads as TGTGCCAGCATCGACAGGGGCTACCAAGAGACCCAGTACTTC.

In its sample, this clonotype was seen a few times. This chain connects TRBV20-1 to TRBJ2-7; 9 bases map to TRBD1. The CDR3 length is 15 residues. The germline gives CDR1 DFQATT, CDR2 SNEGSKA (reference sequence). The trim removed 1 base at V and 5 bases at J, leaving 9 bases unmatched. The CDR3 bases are TGCAGTGCTAGAGCACAGGGGGCCGAAAGAAACGAGCAGTACTTC. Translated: CSARAQGAERNEQYF.

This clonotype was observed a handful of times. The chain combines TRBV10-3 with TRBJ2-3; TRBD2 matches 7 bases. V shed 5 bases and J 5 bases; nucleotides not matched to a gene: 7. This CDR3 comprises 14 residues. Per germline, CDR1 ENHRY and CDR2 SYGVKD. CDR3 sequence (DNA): TGTGCCATCAGTTACGGGGGAGGGGAAGATACGCAGTATTTT. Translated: CAISYGGGEDTQYF.

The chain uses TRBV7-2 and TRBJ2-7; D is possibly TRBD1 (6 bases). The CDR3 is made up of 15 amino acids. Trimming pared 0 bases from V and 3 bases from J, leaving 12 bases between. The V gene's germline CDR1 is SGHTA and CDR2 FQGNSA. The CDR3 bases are TGTGCCAGCAGCTTAGCCTTGGACAGCCACTACGAGCAGTACTTC. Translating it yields CASSLALDSHYEQYF.

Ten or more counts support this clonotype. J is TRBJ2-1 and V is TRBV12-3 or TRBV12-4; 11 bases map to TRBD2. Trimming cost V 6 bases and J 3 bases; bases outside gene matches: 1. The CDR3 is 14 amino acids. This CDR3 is CASRLAGGYNEQFF. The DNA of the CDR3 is TGTGCCAGCAGGCTAGCGGGAGGCTACAATGAGCAGTTCTTC.

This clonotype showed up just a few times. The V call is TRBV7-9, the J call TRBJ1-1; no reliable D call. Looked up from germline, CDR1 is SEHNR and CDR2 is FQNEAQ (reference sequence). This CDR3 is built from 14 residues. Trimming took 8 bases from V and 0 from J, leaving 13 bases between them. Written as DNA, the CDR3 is TGTGCCAGCGCCCCCGGACTGGTGAACACTGAAGCTTTCTTT. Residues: CASAPGLVNTEAFF.

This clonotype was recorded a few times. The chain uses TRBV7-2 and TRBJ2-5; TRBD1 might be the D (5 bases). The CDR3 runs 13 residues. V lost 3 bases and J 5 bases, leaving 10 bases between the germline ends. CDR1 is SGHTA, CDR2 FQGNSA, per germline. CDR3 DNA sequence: TGTGCCAGCAGCTTTACAGGCTGGGAGACCCAGTACTTC. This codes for CASSFTGWETQYF.

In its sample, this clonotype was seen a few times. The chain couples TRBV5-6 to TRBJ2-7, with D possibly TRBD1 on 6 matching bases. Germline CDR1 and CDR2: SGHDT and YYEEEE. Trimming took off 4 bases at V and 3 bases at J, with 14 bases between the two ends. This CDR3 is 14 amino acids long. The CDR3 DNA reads TGTGCCAGCAGCCGTAACAGGGTTAGCTACGAGCAGTACTTC. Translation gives CASSRNRVSYEQYF.

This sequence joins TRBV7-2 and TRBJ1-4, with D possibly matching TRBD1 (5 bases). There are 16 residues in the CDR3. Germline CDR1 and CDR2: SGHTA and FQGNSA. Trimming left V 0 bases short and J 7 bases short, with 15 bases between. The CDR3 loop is CASSLAMGGRGEKLFF. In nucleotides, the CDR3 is TGTGCCAGCAGCTTAGCGATGGGGGGACGTGGTGAAAAACTGTTTTTT.

CDR3 loop: CASRGYRDEQYF. The CDR3 DNA reads as TGTGCCAGCAGGGGCTACAGGGACGAGCAGTACTTC. The chain links TRBV28 to TRBJ2-7, with D tentatively TRBD1 (6 bases). Germline assignment: CDR1 MDHEN and CDR2 SYDVKM. This CDR3 is built from 12 residues. V gave up 6 bases and J gave up 5 bases, with 11 bases separating them.

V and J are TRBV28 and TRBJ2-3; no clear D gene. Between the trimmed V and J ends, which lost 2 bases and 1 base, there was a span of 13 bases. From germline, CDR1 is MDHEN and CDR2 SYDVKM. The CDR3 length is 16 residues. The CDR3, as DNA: TGTGCCAGCAGTTTAGCATCCGGGCCTCGCACAGATACGCAGTATTTT. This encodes CASSLASGPRTDTQYF.

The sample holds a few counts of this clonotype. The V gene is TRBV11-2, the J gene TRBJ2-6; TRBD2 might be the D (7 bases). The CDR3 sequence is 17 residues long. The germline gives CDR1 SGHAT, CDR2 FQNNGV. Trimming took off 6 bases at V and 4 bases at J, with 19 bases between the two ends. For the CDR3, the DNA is TGTGCCAGCAGAAGGGGGGGGGGCGCGAGAGGGGCCAACGTCCTGACTTTC. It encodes CASRRGGGARGANVLTF. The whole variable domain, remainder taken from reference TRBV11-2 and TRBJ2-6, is EAGVAQSPRYKIIEKRQSVAFWCNPISGHATLYWYQQILGQGPKLLIQFQNNGVVDDSQLPKDRFSAERLKGVDSTLKIQPAKLEDSAVYLCASRRGGGARGANVLTFGAGSRLTVL.

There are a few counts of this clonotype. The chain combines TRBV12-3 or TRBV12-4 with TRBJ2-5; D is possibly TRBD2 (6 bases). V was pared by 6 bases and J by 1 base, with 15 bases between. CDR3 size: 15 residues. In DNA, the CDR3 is TGTGCCAGCAGGCGGGGCCAACGCAGCCAAGAGACCCAGTACTTC. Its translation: CASRRGQRSQETQYF.

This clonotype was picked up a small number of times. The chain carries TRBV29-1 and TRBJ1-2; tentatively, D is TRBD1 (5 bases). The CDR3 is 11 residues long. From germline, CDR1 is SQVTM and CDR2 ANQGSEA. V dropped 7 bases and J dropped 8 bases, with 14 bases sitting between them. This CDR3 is CSAQVYRGYTF. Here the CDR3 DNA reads TGCAGCGCACAGGTTTATAGAGGCTACACCTTC.

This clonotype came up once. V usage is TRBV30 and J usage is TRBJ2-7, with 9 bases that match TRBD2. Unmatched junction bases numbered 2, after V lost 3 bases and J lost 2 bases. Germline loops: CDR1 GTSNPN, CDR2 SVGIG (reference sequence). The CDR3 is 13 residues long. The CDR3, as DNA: TGTGCCTGGAGGTCTAGCGGGACCTACGAGCAGTACTTC. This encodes CAWRSSGTYEQYF.

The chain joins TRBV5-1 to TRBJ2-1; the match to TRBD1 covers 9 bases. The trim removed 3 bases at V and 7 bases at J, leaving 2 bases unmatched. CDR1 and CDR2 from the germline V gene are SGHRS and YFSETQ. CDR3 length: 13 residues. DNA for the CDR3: TGCGCCAGCAGCTCGGGGACAGGGAATGAGCAGTTCTTC. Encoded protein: CASSSGTGNEQFF. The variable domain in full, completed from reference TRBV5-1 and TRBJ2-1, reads KAGVTQTPRYLIKTRGQQVTLSCSPISGHRSVSWYQQTPGQGLQFLFEYFSETQRNKGNFPGRFSGRQFSNSRSEMNVSTLELGDSALYLCASSSGTGNEQFFGPGTRLTVL.

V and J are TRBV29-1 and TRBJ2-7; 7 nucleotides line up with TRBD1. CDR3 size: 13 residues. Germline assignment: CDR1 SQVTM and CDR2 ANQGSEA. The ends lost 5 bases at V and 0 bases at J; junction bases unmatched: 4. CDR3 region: CSVLQGLSYEQYF. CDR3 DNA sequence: TGCAGCGTTTTACAGGGGCTCTCCTACGAGCAGTACTTC.

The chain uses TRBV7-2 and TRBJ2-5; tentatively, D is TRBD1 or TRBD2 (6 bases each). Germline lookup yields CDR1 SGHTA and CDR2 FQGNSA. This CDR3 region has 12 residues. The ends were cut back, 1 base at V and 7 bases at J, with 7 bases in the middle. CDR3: CASSLEGGTQYF. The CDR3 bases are TGTGCCAGCAGCTTAGAGGGGGGGACCCAGTACTTC.

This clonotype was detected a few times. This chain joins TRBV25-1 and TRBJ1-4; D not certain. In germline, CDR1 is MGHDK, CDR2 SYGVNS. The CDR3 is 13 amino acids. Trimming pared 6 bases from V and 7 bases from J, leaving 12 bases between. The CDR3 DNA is TGTGCCAGCAGCATAGGGTTGGGTGAAAAACTGTTTTTT. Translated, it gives CASSIGLGEKLFF.

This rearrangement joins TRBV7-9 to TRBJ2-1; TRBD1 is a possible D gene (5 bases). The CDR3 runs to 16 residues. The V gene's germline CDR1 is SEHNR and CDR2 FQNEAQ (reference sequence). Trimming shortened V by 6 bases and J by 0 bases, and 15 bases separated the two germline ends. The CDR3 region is CASRQKGVFSYNEQFF. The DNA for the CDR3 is TGTGCCAGCAGACAGAAAGGGGTATTCTCCTACAATGAGCAGTTCTTC.

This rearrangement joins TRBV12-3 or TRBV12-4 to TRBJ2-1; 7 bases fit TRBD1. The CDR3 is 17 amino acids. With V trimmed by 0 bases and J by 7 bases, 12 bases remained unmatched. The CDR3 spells CASSLAHPPGQRNEQFF. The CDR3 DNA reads TGTGCCAGCAGTTTAGCTCACCCACCGGGACAGAGGAATGAGCAGTTCTTC.

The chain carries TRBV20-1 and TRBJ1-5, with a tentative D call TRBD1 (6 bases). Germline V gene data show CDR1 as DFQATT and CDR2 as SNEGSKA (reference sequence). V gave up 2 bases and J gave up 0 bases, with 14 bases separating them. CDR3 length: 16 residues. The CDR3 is CSARPRGRSSNQPQHF. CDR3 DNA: TGCAGTGCTAGACCCAGGGGCAGGAGTAGCAATCAGCCCCAGCATTTT.

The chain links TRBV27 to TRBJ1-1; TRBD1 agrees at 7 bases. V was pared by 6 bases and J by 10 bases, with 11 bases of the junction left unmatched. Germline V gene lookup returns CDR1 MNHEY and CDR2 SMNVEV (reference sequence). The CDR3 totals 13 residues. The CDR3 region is CASSERQGWRAFF. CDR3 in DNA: TGTGCCAGCAGCGAGAGACAGGGTTGGAGAGCTTTCTTT.